Each of the 15 T cell receptor beta chains below was sequenced from the same sample in a study of pediatric ulcerative colitis. The rectum was sampled with one to two pinch biopsies at colonoscopy. Sequencing was performed with immunoSEQ multiplex PCR; in TCRdb, only in-frame clones are kept and a portion is missing. Among about 36,000 clones listed, less than 80% were seen once. Sequenced input: gut tissue. The receptors were gathered from a boy younger than 18 with moderate ulcerative colitis.

The chain carries TRBV30 and TRBJ2-6; weak D call: TRBD1 (5 bases). Trimming left V 7 bases short and J 2 bases short, with 9 bases between. The CDR3 totals 13 residues. The V gene's germline CDR1 is GTSNPN and CDR2 SVGIG (reference sequence). The CDR3 nucleotides are TGTGCCTCAGGGTTCCCTGGGGCCAACGTCCTGACTTTC. Translated, it gives CASGFPGANVLTF.

The genes are TRBV10-3 and TRBJ1-5; unclear D gene. The V end was cut by 3 bases, the J end by 0 bases, with 9 bases between. CDR1 is ENHRY and CDR2 is SYGVKD in the germline V gene. The CDR3 runs 15 residues. CDR3 nucleotides: TGTGCCATCAGTGACGGCCAGAATAGCAATCAGCCCCAGCATTTT. Translating it yields CAISDGQNSNQPQHF.

This clone was picked up one time. The V gene is TRBV11-3, the J gene TRBJ2-7; tentatively, D is TRBD2 (6 bases). The CDR3 is 14 residues long. Germline assignment: CDR1 SGHNT and CDR2 YENEEA. V was shortened by 4 bases and J by 0 bases, with 10 bases between the two germline ends. The CDR3 DNA follows: TGTGCCAGCAGCTCCCCAGCGGGCTCCTACGAGCAGTACTTC. Its translation: CASSSPAGSYEQYF.

The rearrangement uses TRBV29-1 and TRBJ2-3; 7 nucleotides align to TRBD2. Germline V gene sequence: CDR1 SQVTM, CDR2 ANQGSEA. V lost 7 bases to trimming and J lost 1 base; unmatched junction nucleotides: 8. The CDR3 has 14 residues. The CDR3 region is CSAATGGGTDTQYF. CDR3 bases: TGCAGCGCAGCCACGGGAGGAGGCACAGATACGCAGTATTTT.

V and J are TRBV6-1 and TRBJ2-6; D may be TRBD1 or TRBD2 (5 bases each). This CDR3 has 18 residues. CDR1 MNHNS and CDR2 SASEGT come from the germline V gene. Trimming cost V 4 bases and J 0 bases, with 16 bases left between them. For the CDR3, the DNA is TGTGCCAGCAGTGGTAGTTATGGGACCAGCTCTGGGGCCAACGTCCTGACTTTC. As protein: CASSGSYGTSSGANVLTF.

The chain links TRBV5-1 to TRBJ2-7, with 11 bases matching TRBD1. V lost 4 bases to trimming and J lost 6 bases; unmatched junction nucleotides: 6. Germline V gene lookup returns CDR1 SGHRS and CDR2 YFSETQ. This CDR3 contains 14 residues. CDR3 residues: CASSPPGQGGEQYF. CDR3 nucleotide sequence: TGCGCCAGCAGCCCCCCGGGACAGGGGGGCGAGCAGTACTTC.

This clone was recorded once. The rearrangement links TRBV11-2 to TRBJ2-7, with D perhaps TRBD1 (6 bases). V was cut by 1 base and J by 2 bases, with 24 bases left in between. Germline V lookup: CDR1 SGHAT, CDR2 FQNNGV. CDR3 length equals 19 residues. CDR3 nucleotide sequence: TGTGCCAGCAGCTTAGTGGCGTACAGGAACAGGGTAGATACCTACGAGCAGTACTTC. It encodes CASSLVAYRNRVDTYEQYF.

This clone is medium-sized by share. The rearrangement links TRBV11-2 to TRBJ1-1; D unresolved. The CDR3 has 13 residues. Trimming took off 5 bases at V and 5 bases at J, with 12 bases between the two ends. Germline V gives CDR1 SGHAT, CDR2 FQNNGV. CDR3 coding DNA: TGTGCCAGCAGCGCTCAGGCGGGGACTGAAGCTTTCTTT. Its protein is CASSAQAGTEAFF.

This chain joins TRBV30 and TRBJ1-5; D ambiguous. CDR1 GTSNPN and CDR2 SVGIG come from the germline V gene (reference sequence). V was cut by 0 bases and J by 7 bases, with 13 bases left in between. This CDR3 is 14 amino acids long. The CDR3 region is CAWSVQTVRQPQHF. Written as DNA, the CDR3 is TGTGCCTGGAGTGTACAGACGGTAAGGCAGCCCCAGCATTTT. Full variable domain (remainder filled in from reference TRBV30 and TRBJ1-5): SQTIHQWPATLVQPVGSPLSLECTVEGTSNPNLYWYRQAAGRGLQLLFYSVGIGQISSEVPQNLSASRPQDRQFILSSKKLLLSDSGFYLCAWSVQTVRQPQHFGDGTRLSIL.

V gene TRBV7-2 combines with J gene TRBJ2-7, with TRBD1 matching 8 bases. Losses at the gene ends were 6 bases for V and 0 bases for J; bases not matched to a gene: 4. The germline V gene encodes CDR1 SGHTA and CDR2 FQGNSA. The CDR3 is 14 residues long. As DNA, the CDR3 is TGTGCCAGCAGTTTCACAGGGGGCTCCTACGAGCAGTACTTC. Translation gives CASSFTGGSYEQYF.

The count of this clone is one. The gene calls are TRBV10-2 and TRBJ1-1; 8 bases are a match to TRBD1. The V gene's germline CDR1 is WSHSY and CDR2 SAAADI. Losses at the gene ends were 8 bases for V and 5 bases for J; bases not matched to a gene: 13. The CDR3 loop spans 15 amino acids. The CDR3 DNA follows: TGCGCCAGCTTCTCGTCCAACAGGGGGGGAACTGAAGCTTTCTTT. Its translation: CASFSSNRGGTEAFF.

This rearrangement joins TRBV5-1 to TRBJ1-4; TRBD1 might be the D (5 bases). Trimming removed 4 bases from V and 5 bases from J, with 15 bases in between. Germline V gene data show CDR1 as SGHRS and CDR2 as YFSETQ. The CDR3 spans 15 residues. In nucleotides, the CDR3 is TGCGCCAGCAGCGAGCAGGGATTGGAAAATGAAAAACTGTTTTTT. Protein product: CASSEQGLENEKLFF.

This chain connects TRBV21-1 to TRBJ1-4; the table's D call of TRBD1 was not tested on the DNA. TRBV21-1 is designated a pseudogene. The CDR3 runs 16 residues. CDR3 coding DNA: TGTGCCAGCAGCGGTAAGGACAGGGTAAATGGTGAAAAACTGTTTTTT. Translation: CASSGKDRVNGEKLFF.

V usage is TRBV5-4 and J usage is TRBJ2-3; 8 nucleotides match TRBD2. Germline V gene lookup returns CDR1 SGHNT and CDR2 YYREEE (reference sequence). Trimming at V came to 3 bases and at J to 5 bases, leaving 11 bases not matched to a gene. The CDR3 loop spans 16 amino acids. This chain's CDR3 is CASSWDRGGQLDTQYF. The CDR3 DNA is TGTGCCAGCAGCTGGGACCGGGGGGGCCAGTTAGATACGCAGTATTTT.

This chain uses TRBV2 with TRBJ2-1; possible D gene TRBD2, 5 bases. Looked up from germline, CDR1 is SNHLY and CDR2 is FYNNEI. There are 17 residues in the CDR3. V lost 4 bases to trimming and J lost 1 base, with 17 bases between them. CDR3 region: CASSAHGRAPSYNEQFF. For the CDR3, the DNA is TGTGCCAGCAGTGCCCATGGGAGAGCGCCATCCTACAATGAGCAGTTCTTC. Supplemented by reference TRBV2 and TRBJ2-1, the full variable domain reads EPEVTQTPSHQVTQMGQEVILRCVPISNHLYFYWYRQILGQKVEFLVSFYNNEISEKSEIFDDQFSVERPDGSNFTLKIRSTKLEDSAMYFCASSAHGRAPSYNEQFFGPGTRLTVL.